These T cell receptor beta chains were read from a single sample in a study of cytomegalovirus exposure and HLA in healthy donors. The data were produced by immunoSEQ multiplex PCR, yet TCRdb's version contains in-frame clones alone and is incomplete. The data show about 140,000 clones, with over 75% seen just once and less than 2% held by the top ten. Sequencing was carried out using PBMCs. These receptors were taken from a man aged 35-49 years in good health and CMV-seronegative. CDR3s include the opening cysteine and the closing phenylalanine or tryptophan. The D gene is left open where the match is weak. A row's size may be missing; if present it is once, few, many or a size class.

j_gene: TRBJ2-7
v_gene: TRBV29-1
abundance: .
d_gene: TRBD2
CDR3nt: TGCAGCGTTGAGACGGGGGGGGGCTACGAGCAGTACTTC
CDR3aa: CSVETGGGYEQYF

j_gene: TRBJ2-7
v_gene: TRBV29-1
abundance: few
d_gene: TRBD1
CDR3nt: TGCAGCGTTGAAACAGGGGGGTACGAGCAGTACTTC
CDR3aa: CSVETGGYEQYF

j_gene: TRBJ2-5
v_gene: TRBV10-2
abundance: .
d_gene: TRBD2
CDR3nt: TGCGCCAGCAGCCATACTAGCGGGAGGGAAGAGACCCAGTACTTC
CDR3aa: CASSHTSGREETQYF

j_gene: TRBJ2-7
v_gene: TRBV18
abundance: .
d_gene: TRBD2
CDR3nt: TGTGCCAGCTCACCACCGGCAAGGGTAACTAGCGGGGAGCAGTACTTC
CDR3aa: CASSPPARVTSGEQYF

j_gene: TRBJ1-2
v_gene: TRBV19
abundance: .
d_gene: .
CDR3nt: TGTGCCAGTAGTATCCGTGGCAGACAGAACTATGGCTACACCTTC
CDR3aa: CASSIRGRQNYGYTF

j_gene: TRBJ1-1
v_gene: TRBV6-6
abundance: .
d_gene: .
CDR3nt: TGTGCCAGCAGTTACGTCAGGGGCCACACTGAAGCTTTCTTT
CDR3aa: CASSYVRGHTEAFF

j_gene: TRBJ2-1
v_gene: TRBV19
abundance: .
d_gene: .
CDR3nt: TGTGCCAGTTCTAAGTTAAACAATGAGCAGTTCTTC
CDR3aa: CASSKLNNEQFF

j_gene: TRBJ1-5
v_gene: TRBV19
abundance: .
d_gene: TRBD1
CDR3nt: TGTGCCAGTGTACAGGGGCCGTGGGCGAGCAATCAGCCCCAGCATTTT
CDR3aa: CASVQGPWASNQPQHF

j_gene: TRBJ1-2
v_gene: TRBV2
abundance: once
d_gene: .
CDR3nt: TGTGCCAGCGCGATCGGGGGGAGTGGTGGCTACACCTTC
CDR3aa: CASAIGGSGGYTF

j_gene: TRBJ1-1
v_gene: TRBV10-2
abundance: .
d_gene: TRBD1
CDR3nt: TGCGCCAGCAGTGACCGACACAGGGGGCAGGGCACTGAAGCTTTCTTT
CDR3aa: CASSDRHRGQGTEAFF

j_gene: TRBJ2-5
v_gene: TRBV7-2
abundance: .
d_gene: TRBD1
CDR3nt: TGTGCCAGCAGCCCCCGGACAGGGGGCGTCGAAGAGACCCAGTACTTC
CDR3aa: CASSPRTGGVEETQYF

j_gene: TRBJ2-7
v_gene: TRBV6-1
abundance: .
d_gene: TRBD2
CDR3nt: TGTGCCAGCAGTCGGACTAGCTCTGACGGGCAGTACTTC
CDR3aa: CASSRTSSDGQYF

j_gene: TRBJ2-7
v_gene: TRBV4-2
abundance: .
d_gene: .
CDR3nt: TGTGCCAGCAGCCAACCCGCACAGGTTTATGGCAACGAGCAGTACTTC
CDR3aa: CASSQPAQVYGNEQYF

j_gene: TRBJ2-7
v_gene: TRBV6-5
abundance: few
d_gene: TRBD2
CDR3nt: TGTGCCAGCAGTTACACAGCTAGCGGACGTGACGAGCAGTACTTC
CDR3aa: CASSYTASGRDEQYF

j_gene: TRBJ2-7
v_gene: TRBV28
abundance: once
d_gene: TRBD1
CDR3nt: TGTGCCAGCAGTTCATCATGGGACAGGGGTCCCTACGAGCAGTACTTC
CDR3aa: CASSSSWDRGPYEQYF

j_gene: TRBJ2-1
v_gene: TRBV6-4
abundance: few
d_gene: TRBD1
CDR3nt: TGTGCCAGCAGTTCGGGACAGGGGGAATGGGATGAGCAGTTCTTC
CDR3aa: CASSSGQGEWDEQFF

j_gene: TRBJ2-2
v_gene: TRBV14
abundance: .
d_gene: TRBD1
CDR3nt: TGTGCCAGCAGCCAAGATGCCCCGGACAGGGGGCCGAACACCGGGGAGCTGTTTTTT
CDR3aa: CASSQDAPDRGPNTGELFF

j_gene: TRBJ1-1
v_gene: TRBV4-1
abundance: few
d_gene: .
CDR3nt: TGCGCCAGCAGCCAAATCCCCGCGAGTGAAGCTTTCTTT
CDR3aa: CASSQIPASEAFF

j_gene: TRBJ2-7
v_gene: TRBV6-5
abundance: .
d_gene: TRBD2
CDR3nt: TGTGCCAGCAGTTACTCTCCGGGAGGGTCCTACGAGCAGTACTTC
CDR3aa: CASSYSPGGSYEQYF

j_gene: TRBJ1-1
v_gene: TRBV7-8
abundance: once
d_gene: .
CDR3nt: TGTGCCAGCAGCTTAGCGCGGAGTTTTGAAGCTTTCTTT
CDR3aa: CASSLARSFEAFF

j_gene: TRBJ2-3
v_gene: TRBV13
abundance: few
d_gene: TRBD2
CDR3nt: TGTGCCAGCAGCCGCGGGACTAGCGGGGGTGTGGGCACAGATACGCAGTATTTT
CDR3aa: CASSRGTSGGVGTDTQYF

j_gene: TRBJ2-6
v_gene: TRBV15
abundance: .
d_gene: .
CDR3nt: TGTGCCACCAGCAGAGATCAGGAATCTGGGGCCAACGGCCTGACTTTC
CDR3aa: CATSRDQESGANGLTF

j_gene: TRBJ2-5
v_gene: TRBV2
abundance: .
d_gene: TRBD2
CDR3nt: TGTGCCAGCAGTGTTGGGCGGGGGGGCCGGGAGACCCAGTACTTC
CDR3aa: CASSVGRGGRETQYF

j_gene: TRBJ2-7
v_gene: TRBV27
abundance: .
d_gene: .
CDR3nt: TGTGCCAGCAGTCCCCTTACTTCAGCGGAGAGTACCTACGAGCAGTACTTC
CDR3aa: CASSPLTSAESTYEQYF

j_gene: TRBJ2-7
v_gene: TRBV29-1
abundance: .
d_gene: TRBD1
CDR3nt: TGCAGCGTTGTGGGCAGGGACAGCTCCTACGAGCAGTACTTC
CDR3aa: CSVVGRDSSYEQYF

j_gene: TRBJ2-7
v_gene: TRBV10-2
abundance: .
d_gene: TRBD2
CDR3nt: TGCGCCAGCAGTGCTAGACTAGCGGGAGCTAACGAGCAGTACTTC
CDR3aa: CASSARLAGANEQYF

j_gene: TRBJ1-4
v_gene: TRBV6-1
abundance: .
d_gene: .
CDR3nt: TGTGCCAGCAGGCCCGTTCGGGTGGATGAAAAACTGTTTTTT
CDR3aa: CASRPVRVDEKLFF

j_gene: TRBJ2-3
v_gene: TRBV6-5
abundance: .
d_gene: .
CDR3nt: TGTGCCAGCAGTTACTCCTCGGGGAGCACAGATACGCAGTATTTT
CDR3aa: CASSYSSGSTDTQYF

j_gene: TRBJ2-5
v_gene: TRBV7-7
abundance: .
d_gene: .
CDR3nt: TGTGCCAGCAGCTTAGAAGTTCGGGGGGAGACCCAGTACTTC
CDR3aa: CASSLEVRGETQYF

j_gene: TRBJ1-6
v_gene: TRBV6-1
abundance: few
d_gene: .
CDR3nt: TGTGCCAGCAGTGAAAACGAGAATTCACCCCTCCACTTT
CDR3aa: CASSENENSPLHF

j_gene: TRBJ1-5
v_gene: TRBV19
abundance: .
d_gene: .
CDR3nt: TGTGCCAGTACCCGGGGGGGGGATCAGCCCCAGCATTTT
CDR3aa: CASTRGGDQPQHF

j_gene: TRBJ2-4
v_gene: TRBV7-3
abundance: .
d_gene: TRBD2
CDR3nt: TGTGCCAGCAGCTCCACTAGCGGGGGGCAAAACATTCAGTACTTC
CDR3aa: CASSSTSGGQNIQYF

j_gene: TRBJ1-2
v_gene: TRBV2
abundance: .
d_gene: .
CDR3nt: TGTGCCAGCAGCCTTGGGGAGGGGAGCTATGGCTACACCTTC
CDR3aa: CASSLGEGSYGYTF

j_gene: TRBJ2-7
v_gene: TRBV5-6
abundance: .
d_gene: .
CDR3nt: TGTGCCAGCAGCCTCATTAAGCCCCGTGGTAGCGACGCCTACGAGCAGTACTTC
CDR3aa: CASSLIKPRGSDAYEQYF

j_gene: TRBJ2-1
v_gene: TRBV27
abundance: .
d_gene: TRBD2
CDR3nt: TGTGCCAGCAGTTTACTAGCGGGAGTTAATGAGCAGTTCTTC
CDR3aa: CASSLLAGVNEQFF

j_gene: TRBJ2-3
v_gene: TRBV6-5
abundance: .
d_gene: TRBD2
CDR3nt: TGTGCCAGCAGTCCAACCGGGAGGGGACGAGATACGCAGTATTTT
CDR3aa: CASSPTGRGRDTQYF

j_gene: TRBJ2-7
v_gene: TRBV14
abundance: .
d_gene: .
CDR3nt: TGTGCCAGCAGCCACAGGGGTAGTCACGAGCAGTACTTC
CDR3aa: CASSHRGSHEQYF

j_gene: TRBJ2-7
v_gene: TRBV28
abundance: .
d_gene: TRBD1
CDR3nt: TGTGCCAGCAGTTACAGGGGGCAGAAGGCTTACGAGCAGTACTTC
CDR3aa: CASSYRGQKAYEQYF

j_gene: TRBJ2-1
v_gene: TRBV29-1
abundance: once
d_gene: TRBD2
CDR3nt: TGCAGCGTTGAGGGTAGCGGGAGCTCCTACAATGAGCAGTTCTTC
CDR3aa: CSVEGSGSSYNEQFF

j_gene: TRBJ2-7
v_gene: TRBV21-1
abundance: .
d_gene: .
CDR3nt: TGTGCCAGCAGTGGGACTAGCGGGGGGGCCAGCGAGCAGTACTTC
CDR3aa: CASSGTSGGASEQYF

j_gene: TRBJ1-1
v_gene: TRBV5-4
abundance: .
d_gene: .
CDR3nt: TGTGCCAGCAGCCCAGGGACATCGAACACTGAAGCTTTCTTT
CDR3aa: CASSPGTSNTEAFF

j_gene: TRBJ2-2
v_gene: TRBV27
abundance: once
d_gene: TRBD2
CDR3nt: TGTGCCAGCAGTTTATACGACGGGGGGGCTAGGACCGGGGAGCTGTTTTTT
CDR3aa: CASSLYDGGARTGELFF

j_gene: TRBJ1-1
v_gene: TRBV5-5
abundance: few
d_gene: .
CDR3nt: TGTGCCAGCAGCCCCGTCGGGGGGACGACTGAAGCTTTCTTT
CDR3aa: CASSPVGGTTEAFF

j_gene: TRBJ2-1
v_gene: TRBV27
abundance: .
d_gene: TRBD2
CDR3nt: TGTGCCAGCAGTTTATTTTTTACAGGACTAGGCTACAATGAGCAGTTCTTC
CDR3aa: CASSLFFTGLGYNEQFF

j_gene: TRBJ2-3
v_gene: TRBV28
abundance: .
d_gene: TRBD2
CDR3nt: TGTGCCAGCAGTTTAGTAGCGGGAGGGGTAGATACGCAGTATTTT
CDR3aa: CASSLVAGGVDTQYF

j_gene: TRBJ2-1
v_gene: TRBV11-2
abundance: .
d_gene: .
CDR3nt: TGTGCCAGCAGCTTAGATTGGAGGGACGGGCAGTTCTTC
CDR3aa: CASSLDWRDGQFF

j_gene: TRBJ2-5
v_gene: TRBV28
abundance: .
d_gene: TRBD1
CDR3nt: TGTGCCAGCAGTATACAGGGGGCGAGTGAGACCCAGTACTTC
CDR3aa: CASSIQGASETQYF

j_gene: TRBJ2-1
v_gene: TRBV27
abundance: .
d_gene: .
CDR3nt: TGTGCCAGCAGTTTAAGACAGTTTTACAATGAGCAGTTCTTC
CDR3aa: CASSLRQFYNEQFF

j_gene: TRBJ1-3
v_gene: TRBV7-9
abundance: .
d_gene: .
CDR3nt: TGTGCCAGCAGCGCCACAGTTTCTGGAAACACCATATATTTT
CDR3aa: CASSATVSGNTIYF

j_gene: TRBJ2-7
v_gene: TRBV5-4
abundance: .
d_gene: TRBD1
CDR3nt: TGTGCCAGCAACCACTTAGGACAGGATGAGCAGTACTTC
CDR3aa: CASNHLGQDEQYF

j_gene: TRBJ2-7
v_gene: TRBV30
abundance: .
d_gene: .
CDR3nt: TGTGCCTGGAGTGTACAGCACGAGCAGTACTTC
CDR3aa: CAWSVQHEQYF

j_gene: TRBJ2-1
v_gene: TRBV2
abundance: .
d_gene: .
CDR3nt: TGTGCCAGCATGGGGGCGAACAATGGGCAGTTCTTC
CDR3aa: CASMGANNGQFF

j_gene: TRBJ2-1
v_gene: TRBV4-1
abundance: .
d_gene: TRBD2
CDR3nt: TGCGCCAGCAGCCTTTTCGGGGCGGGGGGTCCCAATGAGCAGTTCTTC
CDR3aa: CASSLFGAGGPNEQFF

j_gene: TRBJ2-3
v_gene: TRBV7-9
abundance: few
d_gene: TRBD1
CDR3nt: TGTGCCAGCAGCCATCGACAGGGCGAGGGTATTGACCCAGATACGCAGTATTTT
CDR3aa: CASSHRQGEGIDPDTQYF

j_gene: TRBJ2-5
v_gene: TRBV6-5
abundance: .
d_gene: TRBD2
CDR3nt: TGTGCCAGCAGTTATGGTCTAGCGGGAGGGCAAGAGACCCAGTACTTC
CDR3aa: CASSYGLAGGQETQYF

j_gene: TRBJ2-5
v_gene: TRBV4-1
abundance: .
d_gene: TRBD2
CDR3nt: TGCGCCAGCAGCCAGGCGACTAGCGGGAGGTCGTACTTC
CDR3aa: CASSQATSGRSYF

j_gene: TRBJ1-3
v_gene: TRBV10-2
abundance: once
d_gene: .
CDR3nt: TGCGCCAGCAGTGAGAATAACTGGCCAGCGGAGGGAAACACCATATATTTT
CDR3aa: CASSENNWPAEGNTIYF

j_gene: TRBJ2-6
v_gene: TRBV7-8
abundance: few
d_gene: .
CDR3nt: TGTGCCAGCAGCTTCTCCGAGTCTGGGGCCAACGTCCTGACTTTC
CDR3aa: CASSFSESGANVLTF

j_gene: TRBJ2-3
v_gene: TRBV19
abundance: .
d_gene: TRBD2
CDR3nt: TGTGCCAGTAGTCTTGCGTCGGCGGGAGCCCCAGATACGCAGTATTTT
CDR3aa: CASSLASAGAPDTQYF

j_gene: TRBJ2-7
v_gene: TRBV19
abundance: few
d_gene: .
CDR3nt: TGTGCCAGTAGTATAGGGACAGTGCACGAGCAGTACTTC
CDR3aa: CASSIGTVHEQYF